These T cell receptor beta chains were read from a single sample in a study of cytomegalovirus exposure and HLA in healthy donors. The method was immunoSEQ multiplex PCR; TCRdb's version includes in-frame clones alone and lacks a portion of them. The data show approximately 140,000 clones, around three quarters seen once. Sequencing input: PBMCs. The receptor source for this set is a man aged 35 to 55 in good health and CMV-seropositive. The CDR3 runs from the conserved cysteine through the conserved F or W. D genes are given only for firm matches. Size is omitted from some rows. Given values are once, few, many or a class for expanded clones.

V,size,D,J,CDR3,DNA
TRBV5-1,-,TRBD2,TRBJ2-5,CASSFRLAGDTYQETQYF,TGCGCCAGCAGCTTTAGGCTAGCGGGGGACACGTACCAAGAGACCCAGTACTTC
TRBV19,few,-,TRBJ1-5,CASSHRELSNQPQHF,TGTGCCAGTAGTCACAGGGAGCTTAGCAATCAGCCCCAGCATTTT
TRBV9,-,TRBD2,TRBJ2-5,CASSVGLAGLETQYF,TGTGCCAGCAGCGTAGGACTAGCGGGACTGGAGACCCAGTACTTC
TRBV27,-,-,TRBJ1-6,CASSSEKSPGSPLHF,TGTGCCAGCAGTTCGGAGAAGTCTCCGGGTTCACCCCTCCACTTT
TRBV10-1,-,TRBD1,TRBJ2-1,CASSGGQNEQFF,TGCGCCAGCAGTGGGGGACAGAATGAGCAGTTCTTC
TRBV11-1,-,-,TRBJ2-1,CASSFYAHNEQFF,TGTGCCAGCAGCTTTTATGCGCATAATGAGCAGTTCTTC
TRBV28,-,-,TRBJ1-2,CASSSGPGIYGYTF,TGTGCCAGCAGTTCAGGCCCGGGAATCTATGGCTACACCTTC
TRBV11-3,-,TRBD1,TRBJ1-1,CASSFTGGEAFF,TGTGCCAGCAGCTTTACAGGGGGGGAAGCTTTCTTT
TRBV4-2,-,-,TRBJ1-2,CASSQVATPTYGYTF,TGTGCCAGCAGCCAAGTTGCCACCCCTACCTATGGCTACACCTTC
TRBV6-1,-,TRBD1,TRBJ1-5,CASRAGGTGKSVGFQPQHF,TGTGCCAGCCGTGCGGGGGGGACAGGGAAAAGTGTAGGTTTTCAGCCCCAGCATTTT
TRBV7-9,-,-,TRBJ2-1,CASSRGTLNEQFF,TGTGCCAGCAGTCGAGGGACTCTCAATGAGCAGTTCTTC
TRBV4-1,-,TRBD1,TRBJ1-1,CASSPGQLNTEAFF,TGCGCCAGCAGCCCGGGACAGTTGAACACTGAAGCTTTCTTT
TRBV7-3,-,-,TRBJ2-3,CASSLFDRRRSDTQYF,TGTGCCAGCAGCTTGTTTGACAGGCGGAGATCAGATACGCAGTATTTT
TRBV5-1,few,TRBD1,TRBJ1-2,CASSWGQTNYGYTF,TGCGCCAGCAGCTGGGGACAGACAAACTATGGCTACACCTTC
TRBV27,-,TRBD1,TRBJ2-7,CASKHTGQVAYEQYF,TGTGCCAGCAAACACACCGGACAGGTAGCCTACGAGCAGTACTTC